What follows are 2 T cell receptor beta chains derived from one specimen sequenced in a study of blood T cell repertoires in COVID-19. Profiled with immunoSEQ multiplex PCR; TCRdb holds only in-frame clones, not every one. The sample consists of about 150,000 clones, 83% of them appearing once. The material sequenced was peripheral blood. All receptors derive from an elderly woman with acute or convalescent COVID-19.

The V and J genes are TRBV30 and TRBJ2-6; possibly TRBD1 for D (6 bases). The CDR3 consists of 19 residues. Germline V gene lookup returns CDR1 GTSNPN and CDR2 SVGIG (reference sequence). Trimming removed 3 bases from V and 0 bases from J, with 21 bases in between. The CDR3 loop reads CAWSTFLGTPASGANVLTF. CDR3 coding DNA: TGTGCCTGGAGCACCTTTTTGGGGACACCCGCCTCTGGGGCCAACGTCCTGACTTTC.

The CDR3 loop is CASSPTLTGGLETQYF. Written as DNA, the CDR3 is TGTGCCAGCAGCCCTACTTTGACAGGGGGCTTAGAGACCCAGTACTTC. The J gene is TRBJ2-5, the V gene TRBV7-2; TRBD1 matches 10 bases. The CDR3 sequence is 16 residues long. Germline values: CDR1 SGHTA, CDR2 FQGNSA. The trim removed 5 bases at V and 4 bases at J, leaving 10 bases unmatched.